The present T cell receptor (beta chain) was sequenced within a study of PD-1 blockade in mismatch repair-deficient tumors. Study-wide context: Patients had approximately 11 mismatch repair-deficient cancer types and were previously treated and progressing. Study-level findings and limits: Tumor-resident clones, often undetectable pretreatment in blood, expanded then contracted after pembrolizumab.

J gave up 4 bases and V 4 bases, and 4 bases lay outside the gene matches. Looked up from germline, CDR1 is LGHNA and CDR2 is YNFKEQ. This CDR3 is built from 14 residues. A few pembrolizumab responders had their TCRs sequenced. Data came from immunoSEQ multiplex PCR; TCRdb stores just in-frame clones and leaves some out. The sample includes more than 40,000 clones, more than 65% seen only once; the top ten take 6.5% to 9%. About this clone itself: Its antigen is as yet unknown.

This TCR was recovered from an adult with mismatch repair-deficient cancer. Specimen: peripheral blood, collected around 19 weeks after starting pembrolizumab. The chain links TRBV4-2 to TRBJ2-7; TRBD2 agrees at 10 bases. The chain's CDR3 is CASSPPGLAYEQYF. CDR3 coding DNA: TGTGCCAGCAGCCCACCGGGACTAGCGTACGAGCAGTACTTC.